This T cell receptor beta chain originates from a study of T cells in Graves' hyperthyroidism and ophthalmopathy. Findings and caveats of the study: Blood also showed most of the thyroid clonotypes that were expanded above 0.001.

Graves' hyperthyroidism showing no ophthalmopathy progression within 18 months was considered stable. The study based diagnoses on clinical symptoms, serum thyroxine and TRAb, thyroid ultrasound and orbital computed tomography. Regions amplified from RNA transcripts were the TCR beta CDR3 regions. TCR CDR3 underwent first-round RT-PCR with the HTBI primer set. TCRdb processed the multiplex PCR reads anew with MiXCR; each CDR3 protein has one entry. The data contain approximately 590,000 distinct CDR3 sequences, roughly 14% of them seen just once; the ten biggest clones take up under 8%. Germline lookup yields CDR1 SGHTA and CDR2 FQGNSA. The V and J ends lost 5 bases and 3 bases respectively, with 14 bases between them. The CDR3 totals 14 residues. This clonotype was counted many times. The antigen is undetermined.

The sequence came from a woman in her thirties with Graves' hyperthyroidism. Specimen: blood. The chain employs TRBV7-2 and TRBJ2-7; D is possibly TRBD2 (6 bases). The CDR3 loop reads CASSVSGDRYEQYF. The CDR3 DNA follows: TGTGCCAGCAGCGTTAGCGGAGATCGCTACGAGCAGTACTTC.